This T cell receptor beta chain was found in a study of STAT3 mutations in large granular lymphocyte leukemia (dated 2019 in TCRdb). Describing the broader study: Canonical activating STAT3 mutations were detected in roughly half of the longitudinally sequenced T-LGLL patients. Patients with T-cell large granular lymphocyte leukemia underwent serial deep sequencing of TCRbeta CDR3 and STAT3 to reconstruct clonal hierarchy and dynamics. Eighteen representative T-LGLL cases were selected from an initial cohort of roughly 210 LGL patients for longitudinal TCRbeta and STAT3 sequencing. On average, sequencing was done at under 5 time points per patient, with the number of samplings ranging from 2 to 8. Over half of the T-LGLL patients were given one or more immunosuppressive therapy regimens, and 40% of the treated patients had a hematologic response. A couple of patients with natural killer LGL leukemia were also sequenced longitudinally as controls within the study. General findings and caveats noted by the study authors: TCR clonotype switching after therapy was seen in about 35% of the 18 patients, with all newly emerging clones being STAT3 wild type. Because codominant clonotypes persisted in some patients, a small but highly pathogenic clone may have been missed. Several patients had a dominant TCR clone burden greater than the STAT3 mutant burden, which suggests that the STAT3 mutation arose secondarily within a clone that had already expanded. The linking of therapy response to changes in TCR clonal burden was complicated by variable intervals between samplings and differing treatment regimens. Because no samples were available when a clone first appeared, clonal expansion was inferred from samplings taken at other points. At least one immunodominant TCRbeta clonotype was present in every T-LGLL patient, and multiple immunodominant subclonotypes appeared in about half of the T-LGLL patients.

DNA was extracted from blood mononuclear cells, with the same DNA used for both TCR and STAT3 sequencing. As concerns this clone: Its antigen is still unknown. No base-level quality is on record; no much larger clone is a single base apart.

Trimming at the junction amounts to 4 bases on V and 1 base on J, and the germline ends lie 13 bases apart. Measured from the cysteine to the phenylalanine, the CDR3 is 15 residues long. Only the CDR3 part of the read is kept: 45 bases, read in frame from the first base. TCRbeta libraries were sequenced on an Illumina MiSeq, averaging roughly 41,000 productive templates per sample. Using multiplex PCR amplification, the immunoSEQ assay generated the TCRbeta CDR3 libraries. As for the authors' bioinformatics: Repertoire diversity was calculated as previously defined, and values close to 0 indicated extremely monoclonal samples. TCRdb carries this immuneACCESS record with in-frame sequences only. Its versions omit some clonotypes, under half of them owing to an unresolved V gene in the studies checked, with the rest unexplained. V, J and clone size reflect that table, while D and trimming were determined from the DNA. The table for this sample lists 9,000 to 15,000 clones; around 76% of them were counted only once. The ten largest make up about 50% of the sample.

The sample comprised peripheral blood mononuclear cells. This TCR came from a man between 60 and 70 years old with T-cell large granular lymphocyte leukemia. Some clones in this sample may be carry-over from other donors' samples. The age is the age at diagnosis. The chain is made from TRBV23-1 and TRBJ2-5, with no D gene named confidently. TRBV23-1 is an open reading frame whose function is uncertain. In nucleotide form, the sequence is TGCGCCAGCAGTCCCGCCGGGCCGAGCCAAGAGACCCAGTACTTC. Its amino acids are CASSPAGPSQETQYF.